This T cell receptor beta chain appears in the sequencing data of a study of T cell changes during pregnancy in multiple sclerosis. Germline V gene sequence: CDR1 SGHTA, CDR2 FQGNSA. The trim removed 5 bases at V and 1 base at J, leaving 4 bases unmatched. This CDR3 has 16 amino acids. TCRdb keeps only in-frame clones here, not all; method: immunoSEQ multiplex PCR. The table shows tens of thousands of clones, with 90% to 95% occurring only once. This chain joins TRBV7-2 and TRBJ2-3; 12 nucleotides match TRBD2. The specimen comprised CD4+ T cells from peripheral blood mononuclear cells, sampled in the third trimester of pregnancy. The receptor was isolated from a female donor in good health, enrolled as a control in a pregnancy study. CDR3 DNA: TGTGCCAGCAGCCATTGGACTAGCGGGGGCACAGATACGCAGTATTTT. As protein: CASSHWTSGGTDTQYF. The variable domain in full, completed from reference TRBV7-2 and TRBJ2-3, reads GAGVSQSPSNKVTEKGKDVELRCDPISGHTALYWYRQSLGQGLEFLIYFQGNSAPDKSGLPSDRFSAERTGGSVSTLTIQRTQQEDSAVYLCASSHWTSGGTDTQYFGPGTRLTVL.